Listed below are T cell receptor beta chains from one sample, sequenced in a study of glioma-infiltrating T cells after dendritic cell vaccination. Libraries were prepared by immunoSEQ multiplex PCR; TCRdb keeps only in-frame clonotypes and omits some of them. The profile shows about 82,000 clones, under 85% of them singletons. Sample: blood, taken after dendritic cell vaccination. These receptors were obtained from a human donor with glioblastoma. Each CDR3 is given with its conserved first and last residue. A D gene is named only where the DNA matches it firmly. Expanded clones are given a class, and other clones once, few, many or no size at all.

-	TRBV1	TRBJ2-3	-	TGCACCAGCAGCCAAGAGGGAGGGAGGAGGACAGATACGCAGTATTTT	CTSSQEGGRRTDTQYF
-	TRBV4-1	TRBJ1-1	-	TGCGCCAGCAGCCTAGCCCAGGGTTACACTGAAGCTTTCTTT	CASSLAQGYTEAFF
-	TRBV5-1	TRBJ1-1	-	TGCGCCAGCAGCCCCCGACCGCCGGGGAACACTGAAGCTTTCTTT	CASSPRPPGNTEAFF
TRBD1	TRBV6-1	TRBJ1-1	-	TGTGCCAGCAGTTCCCTCAGGGGGCGGGATACTGAAGCTTTCTTT	CASSSLRGRDTEAFF
-	TRBV10-3	TRBJ1-2	-	TGTGCCATCAGTGACCAAACGTCGCGTGGTGGCTACACCTTC	CAISDQTSRGGYTF
TRBD1	TRBV19	TRBJ2-7	-	TGTGCCAGTAGGTCGGGACAGGGGGCGGAAGAGCAGTACTTC	CASRSGQGAEEQYF
TRBD1	TRBV12-5	TRBJ1-1	-	TGTGCTAGTGGTCGCCAACGGGGACAGCCGTACACTGAAGCTTTCTTT	CASGRQRGQPYTEAFF
-	TRBV11-1	TRBJ2-3	-	TGTGCCAGCAGCTTCTCGGCGGCGGAATACACAGATACGCAGTATTTT	CASSFSAAEYTDTQYF
TRBD2	TRBV9	TRBJ2-5	-	TGTGCCAGCAGCGTAGGCGGGGGGGCCAGTGAGACCCAGTACTTC	CASSVGGGASETQYF
-	TRBV4-1	TRBJ1-2	few	TGCGCCAGCAGCATCACAGGGAAGCACGGCTACACCTTC	CASSITGKHGYTF
TRBD1	TRBV19	TRBJ1-1	-	TGTGCCAGTAGTATAGACGCAGGGGGCGAGGGGACTGAAGCTTTCTTT	CASSIDAGGEGTEAFF
-	TRBV6-1	TRBJ1-6	-	TGTGCCAGCAGAGCGGGACCCGGTGGTTCACCCCTCCACTTT	CASRAGPGGSPLHF
-	TRBV15	TRBJ1-2	-	TGTGCCACCAGCAGAGAATGGGGCGCCTCTAACTATGGCTACACCTTC	CATSREWGASNYGYTF
-	TRBV12-5	TRBJ1-4	-	TGTGCTAGTAGGGGAACAACTAATGAAAAACTGTTTTTT	CASRGTTNEKLFF
-	TRBV19	TRBJ2-4	-	TGTGCCAGTAGTACGGAGGACGGATACATTCAGTACTTC	CASSTEDGYIQYF
-	TRBV7-9	TRBJ2-7	-	TGTGCCAGCAGCCGGGATAGCAACGAGCAGTACTTC	CASSRDSNEQYF
-	TRBV4-1	TRBJ2-3	-	TGCGCCAGCAGCCAAGATCCAGGCACAGATACGCAGTATTTT	CASSQDPGTDTQYF
-	TRBV6-1	TRBJ2-1	-	TGTGCCAGTAGCCGGGACTTAATCAATGAGCAGTTCTTC	CASSRDLINEQFF
TRBD1	TRBV6-1	TRBJ2-3	-	TGTGCCAGCAGTTTGGACAGGGCGGATACGCAGTATTTT	CASSLDRADTQYF
-	TRBV5-1	TRBJ1-1	-	TGCGCCAGCAGCTTGGGAGTGGGGGCAGGGTCGGGTGAAGCTTTCTTT	CASSLGVGAGSGEAFF
-	TRBV7-9	TRBJ1-1	-	TGTGCCAGCAGCGCCGGGGGGGCAGGTGCTTTCTTT	CASSAGGAGAFF
TRBD1	TRBV5-1	TRBJ1-3	-	TGCGCCAGCAGCTCCGAGGGGGCGGTAGCTGGAAACACCATATATTTT	CASSSEGAVAGNTIYF
-	TRBV6-1	TRBJ2-6	few	TGTGCCAGCAGTGCTATACAGGGTTTCTCTGGGGCCAACGTCCTGACTTTC	CASSAIQGFSGANVLTF
-	TRBV7-9	TRBJ2-1	-	TGTGCCAGCAGCTTAAGGGGGAATGAGCAGTTCTTC	CASSLRGNEQFF
TRBD1	TRBV6-1	TRBJ1-4	-	TGTGCCAGCCGTGAGGGGACAGTGAAGGAAAAACTGTTTTTT	CASREGTVKEKLFF
TRBD1	TRBV7-9	TRBJ1-2	-	TGTGCCAGCAGCTTATCGGACAGGGTCTCTCGGCGGTCTGGCTACACCTTC	CASSLSDRVSRRSGYTF
-	TRBV7-8	TRBJ2-5	-	TGTGCCAGCAGCTTGAACAGCCTCAGAGAGACCCAGTACTTC	CASSLNSLRETQYF